Reported below is one T cell receptor (beta chain). Its cognate antigen is unknown. This sample was taken from a study of radiation and T cells in renal cell carcinoma. The wider study: Nephrectomy followed 15 Gy stereotactic body radiation by 4 weeks.

Regarding the study as a whole: Pretreatment tumor biopsies were lacking, so baseline clonotypes are unknown. From baseline, blood top tumor clonotypes peaked at 2 weeks post-radiation.

Germline V CDR1 and CDR2: MNHEY, SMNVEV (reference sequence). The CDR3 runs 13 residues. The ends were cut back, 6 bases at V and 1 base at J, with 9 bases in the middle. Time point indicated: blood 2 weeks post-SBRT. Treatment indicated: 15 Gy SBRT to primary tumor, nephrectomy 4 weeks later. Using immunoSEQ multiplex PCR, the repertoire was profiled, and TCRdb retains in-frame clones only, with some absent. The sample lists some 130,000 clones, around 90% occurring once. The chain has TRBV27 and TRBJ2-5; D is perhaps TRBD1 (6 bases). The sample was blood, taken from a patient whose treatment included radiotherapy and nephrectomy. This receptor was obtained from a woman in her seventies with renal cell carcinoma. The CDR3 bases are TGTGCCAGCAGGGGGGCCCTCCAAGAGACCCAGTACTTC. Translation gives CASRGALQETQYF.